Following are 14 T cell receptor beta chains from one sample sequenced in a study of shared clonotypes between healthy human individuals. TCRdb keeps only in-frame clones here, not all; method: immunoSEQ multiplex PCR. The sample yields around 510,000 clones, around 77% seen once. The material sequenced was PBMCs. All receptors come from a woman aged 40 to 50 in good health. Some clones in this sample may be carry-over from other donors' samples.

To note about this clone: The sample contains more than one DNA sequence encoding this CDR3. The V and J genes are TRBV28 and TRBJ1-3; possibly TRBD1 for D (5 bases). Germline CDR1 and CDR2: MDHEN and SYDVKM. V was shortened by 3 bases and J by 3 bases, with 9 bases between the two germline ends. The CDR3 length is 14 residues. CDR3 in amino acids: CASSFGGLGNTIYF. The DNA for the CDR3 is TGTGCCAGCAGTTTCGGGGGACTTGGAAACACCATATATTTT.

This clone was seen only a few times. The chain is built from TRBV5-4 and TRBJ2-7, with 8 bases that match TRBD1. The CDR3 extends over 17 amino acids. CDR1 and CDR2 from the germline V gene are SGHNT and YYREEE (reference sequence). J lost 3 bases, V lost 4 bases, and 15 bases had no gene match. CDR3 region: CASSGKLGQVGSYEQYF. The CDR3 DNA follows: TGTGCCAGCAGCGGCAAACTGGGACAGGTGGGAAGCTACGAGCAGTACTTC. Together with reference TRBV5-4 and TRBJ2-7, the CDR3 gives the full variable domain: ETGVTQSPTHLIKTRGQQVTLRCSSQSGHNTVSWYQQALGQGPQFIFQYYREEENGRGNFPPRFSGLQFPNYSSELNVNALELDDSALYLCASSGKLGQVGSYEQYFGPGTRLTVT.

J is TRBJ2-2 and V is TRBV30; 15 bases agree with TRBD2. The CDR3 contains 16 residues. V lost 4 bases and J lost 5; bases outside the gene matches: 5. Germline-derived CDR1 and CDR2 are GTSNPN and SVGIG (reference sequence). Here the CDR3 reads CAWTGLAGGRTGELFF. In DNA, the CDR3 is TGTGCCTGGACCGGACTAGCGGGAGGGCGGACCGGGGAGCTGTTTTTT.

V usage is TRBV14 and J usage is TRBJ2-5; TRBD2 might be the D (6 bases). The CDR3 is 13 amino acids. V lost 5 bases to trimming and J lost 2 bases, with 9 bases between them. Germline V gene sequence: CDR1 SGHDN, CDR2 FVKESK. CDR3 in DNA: TGTGCCAGCAGCGGAGGGACTCAAGAGACCCAGTACTTC. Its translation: CASSGGTQETQYF.

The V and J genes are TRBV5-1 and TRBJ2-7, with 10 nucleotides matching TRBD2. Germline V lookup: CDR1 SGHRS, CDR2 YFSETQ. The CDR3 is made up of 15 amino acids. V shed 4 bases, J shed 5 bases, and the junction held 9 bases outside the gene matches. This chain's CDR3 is CASSLSGRHVDEQYF. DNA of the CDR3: TGCGCCAGCAGCCTTAGCGGGAGGCATGTCGACGAGCAGTACTTC.

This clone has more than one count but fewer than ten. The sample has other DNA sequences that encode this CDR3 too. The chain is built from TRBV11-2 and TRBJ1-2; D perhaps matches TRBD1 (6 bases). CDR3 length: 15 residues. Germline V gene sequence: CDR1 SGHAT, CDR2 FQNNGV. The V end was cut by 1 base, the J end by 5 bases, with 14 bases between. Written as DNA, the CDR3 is TGTGCCAGCAGCTTAGTGGCAGGGGTGAATTATGGCTACACCTTC. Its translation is CASSLVAGVNYGYTF.

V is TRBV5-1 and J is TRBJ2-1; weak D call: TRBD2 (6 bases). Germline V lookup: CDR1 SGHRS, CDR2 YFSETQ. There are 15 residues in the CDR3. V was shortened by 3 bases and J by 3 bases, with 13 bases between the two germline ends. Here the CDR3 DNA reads TGCGCCAGCAGCTCCGGTTTAGCGGACTACAATGAGCAGTTCTTC. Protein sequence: CASSSGLADYNEQFF.

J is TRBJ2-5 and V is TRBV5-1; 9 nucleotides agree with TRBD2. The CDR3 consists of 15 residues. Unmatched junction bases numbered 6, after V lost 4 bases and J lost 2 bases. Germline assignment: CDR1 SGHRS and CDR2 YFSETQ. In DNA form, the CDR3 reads TGCGCCAGCAGCCTATCAGCGGGAGGTCAAGAGACCCAGTACTTC. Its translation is CASSLSAGGQETQYF.

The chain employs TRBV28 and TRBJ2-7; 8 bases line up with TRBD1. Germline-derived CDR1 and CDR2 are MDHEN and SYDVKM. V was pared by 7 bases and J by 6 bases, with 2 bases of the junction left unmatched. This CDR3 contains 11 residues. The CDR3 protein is CASTDRGEQYF. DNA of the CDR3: TGTGCCAGCACCGACAGGGGCGAGCAGTACTTC. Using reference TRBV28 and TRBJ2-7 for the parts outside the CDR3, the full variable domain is DVKVTQSSRYLVKRTGEKVFLECVQDMDHENMFWYRQDPGLGLRLIYFSYDVKMKEKGDIPEGYSVSREKKERFSLILESASTNQTSMYLCASTDRGEQYFGPGTRLTVT.

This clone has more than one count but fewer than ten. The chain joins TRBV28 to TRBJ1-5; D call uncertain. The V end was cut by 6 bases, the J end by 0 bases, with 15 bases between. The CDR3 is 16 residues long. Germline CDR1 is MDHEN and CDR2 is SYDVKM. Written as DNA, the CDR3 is TGTGCCAGCAGCCTGACCGCTACATATAGCAATCAGCCCCAGCATTTT. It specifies CASSLTATYSNQPQHF.

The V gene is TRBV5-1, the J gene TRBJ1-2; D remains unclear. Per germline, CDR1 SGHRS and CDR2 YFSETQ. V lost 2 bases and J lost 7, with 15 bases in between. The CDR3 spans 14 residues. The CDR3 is CASSFTAANSGYTF. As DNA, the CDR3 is TGCGCCAGCAGCTTTACGGCGGCAAATTCTGGCTACACCTTC.

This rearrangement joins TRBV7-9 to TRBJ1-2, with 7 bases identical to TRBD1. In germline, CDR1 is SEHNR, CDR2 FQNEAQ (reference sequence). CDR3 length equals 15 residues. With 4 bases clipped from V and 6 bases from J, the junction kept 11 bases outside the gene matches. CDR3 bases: TGTGCCAGCAGCTCGGGCAGGGGACAGACCCATGGCTACACCTTC. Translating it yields CASSSGRGQTHGYTF.

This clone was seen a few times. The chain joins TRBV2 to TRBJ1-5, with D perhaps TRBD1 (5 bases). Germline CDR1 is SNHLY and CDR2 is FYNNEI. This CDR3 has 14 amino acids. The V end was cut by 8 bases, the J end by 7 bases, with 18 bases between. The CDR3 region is CASGGSAARQPQHF. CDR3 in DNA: TGTGCCAGCGGGGGGAGCGCCGCCCGACAGCCCCAGCATTTT.

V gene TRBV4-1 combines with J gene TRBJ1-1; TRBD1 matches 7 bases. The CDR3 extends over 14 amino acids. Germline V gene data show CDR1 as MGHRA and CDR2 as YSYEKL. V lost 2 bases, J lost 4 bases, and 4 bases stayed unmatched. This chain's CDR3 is CASSQRQGITEAFF. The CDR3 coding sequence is TGCGCCAGCAGCCAAAGACAGGGAATCACTGAAGCTTTCTTT.